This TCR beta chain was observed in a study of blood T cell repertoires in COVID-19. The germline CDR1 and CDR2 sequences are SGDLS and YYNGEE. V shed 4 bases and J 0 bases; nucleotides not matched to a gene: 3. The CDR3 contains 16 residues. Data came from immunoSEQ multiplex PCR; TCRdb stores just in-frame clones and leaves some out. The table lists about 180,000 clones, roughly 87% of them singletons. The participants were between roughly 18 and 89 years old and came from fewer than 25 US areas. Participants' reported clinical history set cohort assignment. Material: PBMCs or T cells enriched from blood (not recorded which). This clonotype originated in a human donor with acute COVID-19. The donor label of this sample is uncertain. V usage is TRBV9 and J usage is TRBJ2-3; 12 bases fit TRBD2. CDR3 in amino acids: CASSLAGGRSTDTQYF. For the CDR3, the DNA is TGTGCCAGCAGCCTAGCGGGGGGGCGGAGCACAGATACGCAGTATTTT.